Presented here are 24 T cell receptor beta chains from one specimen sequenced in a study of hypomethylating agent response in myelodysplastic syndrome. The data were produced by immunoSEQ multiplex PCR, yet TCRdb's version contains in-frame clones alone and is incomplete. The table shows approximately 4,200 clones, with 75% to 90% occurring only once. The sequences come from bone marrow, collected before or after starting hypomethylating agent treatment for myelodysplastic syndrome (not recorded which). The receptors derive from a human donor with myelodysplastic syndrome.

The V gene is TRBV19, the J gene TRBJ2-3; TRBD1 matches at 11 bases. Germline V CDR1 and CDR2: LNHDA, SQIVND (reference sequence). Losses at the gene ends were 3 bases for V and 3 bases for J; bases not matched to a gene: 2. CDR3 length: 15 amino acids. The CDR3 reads CASSMGQGGTDTQYF. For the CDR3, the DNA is TGTGCCAGTAGTATGGGACAGGGGGGTACAGATACGCAGTATTTT.

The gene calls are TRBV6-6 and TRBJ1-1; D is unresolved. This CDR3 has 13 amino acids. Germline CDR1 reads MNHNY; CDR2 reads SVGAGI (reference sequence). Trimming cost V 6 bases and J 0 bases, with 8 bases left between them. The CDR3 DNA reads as TGTGCCAGCAGGGGTTTCATGAACACTGAAGCTTTCTTT. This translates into CASRGFMNTEAFF.

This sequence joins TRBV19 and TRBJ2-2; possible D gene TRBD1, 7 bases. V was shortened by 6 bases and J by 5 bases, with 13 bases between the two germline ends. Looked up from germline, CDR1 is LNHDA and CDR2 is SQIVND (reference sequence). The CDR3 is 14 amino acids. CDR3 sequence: CASRPGGRTGELFF. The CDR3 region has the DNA TGTGCCAGTAGGCCAGGGGGGCGGACCGGGGAGCTGTTTTTT.

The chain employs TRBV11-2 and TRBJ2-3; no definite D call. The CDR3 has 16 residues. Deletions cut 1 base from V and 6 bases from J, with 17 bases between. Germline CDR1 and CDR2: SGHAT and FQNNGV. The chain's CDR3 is CASSLVVDVGVDTQYF. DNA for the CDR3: TGTGCCAGCAGCTTAGTCGTCGACGTCGGAGTGGATACGCAGTATTTT. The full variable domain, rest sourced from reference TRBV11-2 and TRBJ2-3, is EAGVAQSPRYKIIEKRQSVAFWCNPISGHATLYWYQQILGQGPKLLIQFQNNGVVDDSQLPKDRFSAERLKGVDSTLKIQPAKLEDSAVYLCASSLVVDVGVDTQYFGPGTRLTVL.

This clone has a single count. The CDR3 protein is CASSLQGAKGEKLFF. CDR3 coding DNA: TGCGCCAGCAGCCTACAGGGGGCCAAAGGTGAAAAACTGTTTTTT. The chain recombines TRBV5-1 with TRBJ1-4; 9 positions agree with TRBD1. Germline CDR1 SGHRS, CDR2 YFSETQ. The CDR3 runs 15 residues. The ends lost 4 bases at V and 7 bases at J; junction bases unmatched: 8. Based on the CDR3 plus reference TRBV5-1 and TRBJ1-4, the full variable domain is KAGVTQTPRYLIKTRGQQVTLSCSPISGHRSVSWYQQTPGQGLQFLFEYFSETQRNKGNFPGRFSGRQFSNSRSEMNVSTLELGDSALYLCASSLQGAKGEKLFFGSGTQLSVL.

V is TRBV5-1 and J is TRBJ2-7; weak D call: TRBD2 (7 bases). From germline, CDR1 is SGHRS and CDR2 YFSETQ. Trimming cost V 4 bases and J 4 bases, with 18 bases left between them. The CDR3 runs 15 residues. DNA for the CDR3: TGCGCCAGCAGCCCTGGGGGGGCTGGGTCTTACGAGCAGTACTTC. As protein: CASSPGGAGSYEQYF. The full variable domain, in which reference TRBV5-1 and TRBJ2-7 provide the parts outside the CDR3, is KAGVTQTPRYLIKTRGQQVTLSCSPISGHRSVSWYQQTPGQGLQFLFEYFSETQRNKGNFPGRFSGRQFSNSRSEMNVSTLELGDSALYLCASSPGGAGSYEQYFGPGTRLTVT.

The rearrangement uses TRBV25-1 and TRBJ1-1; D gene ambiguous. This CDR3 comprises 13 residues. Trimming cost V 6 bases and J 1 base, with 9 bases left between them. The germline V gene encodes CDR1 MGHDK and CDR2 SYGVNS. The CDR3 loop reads CASSPFKNTEAFF. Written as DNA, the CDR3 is TGTGCCAGCAGCCCCTTCAAGAACACTGAAGCTTTCTTT.

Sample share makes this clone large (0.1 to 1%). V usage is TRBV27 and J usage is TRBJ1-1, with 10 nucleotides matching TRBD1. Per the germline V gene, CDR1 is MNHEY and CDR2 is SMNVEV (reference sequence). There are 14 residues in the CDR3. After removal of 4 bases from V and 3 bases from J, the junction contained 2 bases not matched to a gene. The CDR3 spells CASSWTGGYTEAFF. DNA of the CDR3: TGTGCCAGCAGTTGGACAGGGGGATACACTGAAGCTTTCTTT.

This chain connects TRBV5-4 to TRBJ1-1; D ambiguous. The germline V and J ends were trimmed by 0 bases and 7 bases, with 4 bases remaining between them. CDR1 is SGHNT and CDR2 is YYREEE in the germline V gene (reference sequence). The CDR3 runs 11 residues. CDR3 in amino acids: CASSLADEAFF. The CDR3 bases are TGTGCCAGCAGCTTGGCAGATGAAGCTTTCTTT.

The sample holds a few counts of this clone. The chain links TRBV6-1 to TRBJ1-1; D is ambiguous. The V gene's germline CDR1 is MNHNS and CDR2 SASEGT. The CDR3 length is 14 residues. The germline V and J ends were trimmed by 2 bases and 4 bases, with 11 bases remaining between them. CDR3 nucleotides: TGTGCCAGCAGTGAACGTGGGGTTAGCACTGAAGCTTTCTTT. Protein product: CASSERGVSTEAFF.

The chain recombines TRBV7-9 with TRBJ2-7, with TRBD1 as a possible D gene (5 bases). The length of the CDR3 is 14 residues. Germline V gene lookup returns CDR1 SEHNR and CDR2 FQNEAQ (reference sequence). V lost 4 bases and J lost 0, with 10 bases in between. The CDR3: CASSSIQGSYEQYF. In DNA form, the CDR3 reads TGTGCCAGCAGCTCAATCCAGGGCTCCTACGAGCAGTACTTC.

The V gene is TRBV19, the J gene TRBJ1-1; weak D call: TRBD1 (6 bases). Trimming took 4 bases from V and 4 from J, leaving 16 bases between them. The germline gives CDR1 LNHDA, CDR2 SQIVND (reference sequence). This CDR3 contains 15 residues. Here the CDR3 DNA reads TGTGCCAGTAGTACTGCCCCGGGGGCGCCCACTGAAGCTTTCTTT. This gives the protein CASSTAPGAPTEAFF.

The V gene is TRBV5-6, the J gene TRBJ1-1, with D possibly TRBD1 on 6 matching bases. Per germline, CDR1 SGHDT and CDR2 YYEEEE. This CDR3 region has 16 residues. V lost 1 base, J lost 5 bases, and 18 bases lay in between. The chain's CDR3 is CASSLRGAGFRTEAFF. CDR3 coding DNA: TGTGCCAGCAGCTTGCGGGGGGCAGGGTTTCGTACTGAAGCTTTCTTT.

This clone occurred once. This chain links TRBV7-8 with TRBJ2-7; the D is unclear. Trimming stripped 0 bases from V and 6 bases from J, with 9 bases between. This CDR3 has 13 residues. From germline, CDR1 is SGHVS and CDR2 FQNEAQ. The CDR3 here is CASSLASGREQYF. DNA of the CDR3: TGTGCCAGCAGCTTAGCCTCAGGACGCGAGCAGTACTTC.

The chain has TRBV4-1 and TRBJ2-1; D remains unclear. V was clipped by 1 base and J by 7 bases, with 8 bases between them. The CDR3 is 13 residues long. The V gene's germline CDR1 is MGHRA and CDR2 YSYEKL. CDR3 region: CASSQVLRNEQFF. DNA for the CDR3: TGCGCCAGCAGCCAAGTCTTAAGGAATGAGCAGTTCTTC.

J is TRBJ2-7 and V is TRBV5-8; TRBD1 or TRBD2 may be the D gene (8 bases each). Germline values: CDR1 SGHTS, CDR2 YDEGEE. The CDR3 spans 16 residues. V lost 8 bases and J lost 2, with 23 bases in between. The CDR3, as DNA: TGTGCCAGAGATTTCGGGGGGGGACAGGTGGCCTACGAGCAGTACGTC. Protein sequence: CARDFGGGQVAYEQYV.

CDR3 protein: CASSKQGTNEQFF. CDR3 nucleotide sequence: TGCGCCAGCAGTAAACAGGGAACGAATGAGCAGTTCTTC. The V and J genes are TRBV10-2 and TRBJ2-1; a weak D match, TRBD1 (6 bases). Germline V gene sequence: CDR1 WSHSY, CDR2 SAAADI. The CDR3 extends over 13 amino acids. Between the trimmed V and J ends, which lost 5 bases and 7 bases, there was a span of 12 bases.

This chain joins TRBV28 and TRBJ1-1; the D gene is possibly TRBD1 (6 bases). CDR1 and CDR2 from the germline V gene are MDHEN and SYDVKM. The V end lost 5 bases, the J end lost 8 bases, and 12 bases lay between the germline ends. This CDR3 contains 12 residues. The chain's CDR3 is CASSLLGTEAFF. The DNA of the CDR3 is TGTGCCAGCAGTCTCCTCGGGACAGAAGCTTTCTTT.

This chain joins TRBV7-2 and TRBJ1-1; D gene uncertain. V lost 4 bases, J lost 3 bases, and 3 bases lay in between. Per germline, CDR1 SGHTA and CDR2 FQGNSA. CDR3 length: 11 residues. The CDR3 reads CASSWYTEAFF. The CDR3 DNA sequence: TGTGCCAGCAGCTGGTACACTGAAGCTTTCTTT.

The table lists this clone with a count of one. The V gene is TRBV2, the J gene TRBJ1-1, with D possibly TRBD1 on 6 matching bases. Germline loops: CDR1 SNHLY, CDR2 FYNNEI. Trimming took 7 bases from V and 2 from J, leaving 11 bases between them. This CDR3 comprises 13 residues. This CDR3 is CASTRGTNTEAFF. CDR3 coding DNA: TGTGCCAGCACTAGGGGGACCAACACTGAAGCTTTCTTT.

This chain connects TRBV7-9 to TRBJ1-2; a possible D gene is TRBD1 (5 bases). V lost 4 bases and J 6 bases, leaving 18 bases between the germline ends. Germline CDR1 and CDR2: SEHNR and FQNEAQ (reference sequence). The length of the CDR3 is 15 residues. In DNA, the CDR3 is TGTGCCAGCAGCTCCGGGGGGGGTAGGCAGAATGGCTACACCTTC. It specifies CASSSGGGRQNGYTF.

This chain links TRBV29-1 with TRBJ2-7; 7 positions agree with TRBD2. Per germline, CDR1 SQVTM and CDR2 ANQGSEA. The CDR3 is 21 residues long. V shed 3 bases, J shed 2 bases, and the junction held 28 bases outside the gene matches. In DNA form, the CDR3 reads TGCAGCGTTGAGGGGAATGAGAGCTACGGGGGGAAGGGCGGGGGAGCCTACGAGCAGTACGTC. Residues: CSVEGNESYGGKGGGAYEQYV.

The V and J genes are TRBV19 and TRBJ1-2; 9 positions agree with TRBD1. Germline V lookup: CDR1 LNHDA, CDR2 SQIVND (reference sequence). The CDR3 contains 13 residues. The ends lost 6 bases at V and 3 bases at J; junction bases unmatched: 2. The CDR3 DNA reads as TGTGCCAGTAGACGGACAGGGGACTATGGCTACACCTTC. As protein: CASRRTGDYGYTF.

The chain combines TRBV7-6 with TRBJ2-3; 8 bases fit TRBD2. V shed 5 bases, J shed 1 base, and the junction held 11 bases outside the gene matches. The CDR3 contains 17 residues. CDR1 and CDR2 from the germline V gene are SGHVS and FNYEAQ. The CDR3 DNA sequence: TGTGCCAGCAGCCGGACTTTCGGGGGGGCCGGCACAGATACGCAGTATTTT. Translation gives CASSRTFGGAGTDTQYF.